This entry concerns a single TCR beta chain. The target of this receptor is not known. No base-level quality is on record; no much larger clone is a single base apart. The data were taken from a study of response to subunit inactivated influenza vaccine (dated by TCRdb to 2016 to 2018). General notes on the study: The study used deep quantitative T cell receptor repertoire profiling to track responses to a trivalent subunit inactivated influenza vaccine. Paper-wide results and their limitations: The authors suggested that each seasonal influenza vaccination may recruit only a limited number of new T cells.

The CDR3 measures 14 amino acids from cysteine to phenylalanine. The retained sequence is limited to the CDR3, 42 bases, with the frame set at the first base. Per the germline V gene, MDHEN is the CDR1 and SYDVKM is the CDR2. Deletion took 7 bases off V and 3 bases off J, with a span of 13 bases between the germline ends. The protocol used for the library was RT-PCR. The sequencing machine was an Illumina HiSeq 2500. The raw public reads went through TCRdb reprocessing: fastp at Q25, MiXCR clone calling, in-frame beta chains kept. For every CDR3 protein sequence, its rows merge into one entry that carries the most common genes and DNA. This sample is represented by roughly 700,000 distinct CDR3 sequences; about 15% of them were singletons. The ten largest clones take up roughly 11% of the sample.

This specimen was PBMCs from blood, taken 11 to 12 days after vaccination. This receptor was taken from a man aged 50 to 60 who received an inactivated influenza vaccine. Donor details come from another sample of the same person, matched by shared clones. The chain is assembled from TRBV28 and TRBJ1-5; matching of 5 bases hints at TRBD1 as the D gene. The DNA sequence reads TGTGCCAGCATCTCTGACGGGACCAATCAGCCCCAGCATTTT. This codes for CASISDGTNQPQHF.